This T cell receptor (beta chain) was profiled in a study of cytomegalovirus exposure and HLA in healthy donors. Use of 60 Vbeta and 13 Jbeta primers characterized the PCR. Profiled with immunoSEQ multiplex PCR; TCRdb holds only in-frame clones, not every one. This table has some 200,000 clones, less than 90% appearing once. Study-wide findings and caveats: Cytomegalovirus association was listed for about 180 TCR beta chains. CMV antigen specificity of a few CMV-associated chains was confirmed in vitro.

A remark on this clone: What it recognizes is unknown.

The donors comprised healthy bone marrow donors. The CDR3 is 13 residues long. CDR1 is MNHNS and CDR2 is SASEGT in the germline V gene. V was clipped by 8 bases and J by 1 base, with 8 bases between them. What was sequenced was PBMCs. The receptor's source is a girl under three years old in good health and CMV-seronegative. The J gene is TRBJ2-2, the V gene TRBV6-1; a possible D gene is TRBD2 (5 bases). The CDR3, as DNA: TGTGCCAGCGGAGGCCTGAACACCGGGGAGCTGTTTTTT. It yields the protein CASGGLNTGELFF.